Shown below are 17 T cell receptor beta chains from a single sample sequenced in a study of blood T cell repertoires in COVID-19. Using immunoSEQ multiplex PCR, the repertoire was profiled, and TCRdb retains in-frame clones only, with some absent. Here the sample spans approximately 100,000 clones, around 92% being singletons. The specimen sequenced was peripheral blood. All receptors derive from a man aged 45-65 years with active COVID-19.

The chain employs TRBV30 and TRBJ2-7, with TRBD1 matching over 8 bases. Germline trimming cut 3 bases from V and 1 base from J; bases unmatched to any gene: 5. This CDR3 spans 14 amino acids. CDR1 GTSNPN and CDR2 SVGIG come from the germline V gene (reference sequence). The CDR3 loop reads CAWSRQGSSYEQYF. In DNA form, the CDR3 reads TGTGCCTGGAGCAGACAGGGGTCATCCTACGAGCAGTACTTC. Drawing the rest from reference TRBV30 and TRBJ2-7, the complete variable domain is SQTIHQWPATLVQPVGSPLSLECTVEGTSNPNLYWYRQAAGRGLQLLFYSVGIGQISSEVPQNLSASRPQDRQFILSSKKLLLSDSGFYLCAWSRQGSSYEQYFGPGTRLTVT.

The chain has TRBV28 and TRBJ1-4; TRBD1 might be the D (6 bases). Trimming took off 5 bases at V and 3 bases at J, with 13 bases between the two ends. The CDR3 is made up of 15 amino acids. Per the germline V gene, CDR1 is MDHEN and CDR2 is SYDVKM. CDR3 sequence: CASSPQGGSNEKLFF. CDR3 DNA: TGTGCCAGCAGTCCACAGGGCGGTTCTAATGAAAAACTGTTTTTT.

V is TRBV28 and J is TRBJ2-7; TRBD2 is a possible D gene (5 bases). The germline V and J ends were trimmed by 2 bases and 6 bases, with 14 bases remaining between them. Germline CDR1 and CDR2: MDHEN and SYDVKM. This CDR3 comprises 14 residues. For the CDR3, the DNA is TGTGCCAGCAGTTTAGGAGGCGGATGGGGCGAGCAGTACTTC. It specifies CASSLGGGWGEQYF.

The rearrangement uses TRBV29-1 and TRBJ2-1; TRBD2 might be the D (6 bases). CDR1 is SQVTM, CDR2 ANQGSEA, per germline. The CDR3 is made up of 16 amino acids. V was pared by 5 bases and J by 1 base, with 18 bases between. The CDR3 DNA is TGCAGCGTTTCCTCGGGGGTTAGCGTTTCCTACAATGAGCAGTTCTTC. Its protein is CSVSSGVSVSYNEQFF.

This chain connects TRBV18 to TRBJ2-4, with a tentative D call TRBD2 (5 bases). V lost 2 bases to trimming and J lost 0 bases, with 11 bases between them. The CDR3 loop spans 16 amino acids. Germline CDR1 KGHSH, CDR2 LQKENI. CDR3 coding DNA: TGTGCCAGCTCACCATTGGGCGGACTAGCCAAAAACATTCAGTACTTC. Residues: CASSPLGGLAKNIQYF.

The chain has TRBV30 and TRBJ1-6; D gene ambiguous. V lost 0 bases and J lost 3, with 3 bases in between. This CDR3 has 13 residues. Per germline, CDR1 GTSNPN and CDR2 SVGIG (reference sequence). The CDR3 loop reads CAWSVIYNSPLHF. DNA of the CDR3: TGTGCCTGGAGTGTCATCTATAATTCACCCCTCCACTTT.

The chain carries TRBV28 and TRBJ2-7; TRBD2 matches 8 bases. The CDR3 is 15 residues long. J gave up 4 bases and V 1 base, and 6 bases lay outside the gene matches. Germline values: CDR1 MDHEN, CDR2 SYDVKM. The CDR3 loop reads CASSLSTSGDYEQYF. Written as DNA, the CDR3 is TGTGCCAGCAGTTTATCCACTAGCGGTGATTACGAGCAGTACTTC.

J is TRBJ1-1 and V is TRBV3-1 (or the pseudogene TRBV3-2); D might be TRBD1 (5 bases). There are 14 residues in the CDR3. The V gene lost 1 base and the J gene lost 2 bases, with 8 bases spanning the gap. Germline lookup yields CDR1 LGHDT and CDR2 YNNKEL (reference sequence). CDR3 DNA sequence: TGTGCCAGCAGCCAAGTAGGGGCTAACACTGAAGCTTTCTTT. It codes for CASSQVGANTEAFF.

The genes are TRBV3-1 (or the pseudogene TRBV3-2) and TRBJ2-1, with TRBD2 matching 7 bases. CDR3 size: 13 residues. Germline CDR1 and CDR2: LGHDT and YNNKEL (reference sequence). Trimming at V came to 0 bases and at J to 14 bases, leaving 7 bases not matched to a gene. The CDR3 DNA sequence: TGTGCCAGCAGCCAAGAACCCAGCGGGACGGAGTTCTTC. Residues: CASSQEPSGTEFF.

The gene calls are TRBV28 and TRBJ2-7; D might be TRBD2 (6 bases). Germline CDR1 reads MDHEN; CDR2 reads SYDVKM. Deletions cut 4 bases from V and 1 base from J, with 11 bases between. The CDR3 contains 14 residues. The CDR3 sequence is CASSSPGLSYEQYF. In DNA, the CDR3 is TGTGCCAGCAGTTCCCCGGGACTTTCCTACGAGCAGTACTTC.

The V call is TRBV7-3, the J call TRBJ2-1; the match to TRBD2 covers 12 bases. This CDR3 is 14 amino acids long. After removal of 3 bases from V and 7 bases from J, the junction contained 1 base not matched to a gene. The germline gives CDR1 SGHTA, CDR2 FQGTGA. In DNA form, the CDR3 reads TGTGCCAGCAGCTTGACTAGCGGGAGTAATGAGCAGTTCTTC. It codes for CASSLTSGSNEQFF.

The genes are TRBV7-6 and TRBJ2-1; 8 nucleotides align to TRBD2. Per germline, CDR1 SGHVS and CDR2 FNYEAQ. J gave up 4 bases and V 5 bases, and 7 bases lay outside the gene matches. CDR3 length: 15 amino acids. Written as DNA, the CDR3 is TGTGCCAGCAGCCTCGGGGTAGCGGGATACAATGAGCAGTTCTTC. Translated: CASSLGVAGYNEQFF.

The genes are TRBV5-1 and TRBJ1-4; D call uncertain. With 0 bases removed from V and 4 bases from J, the gap between germline ends came to 7 bases. There are 14 residues in the CDR3. CDR1 and CDR2 (germline): SGHRS, YFSETQ. The chain's CDR3 is CASSLDTNNEKLFF. The CDR3 nucleotides are TGCGCCAGCAGCTTGGATACAAATAATGAAAAACTGTTTTTT.

This clone turned up a few times. J is TRBJ1-1 and V is TRBV9; D not certain. Trimming took off 0 bases at V and 5 bases at J, with 17 bases between the two ends. The germline gives CDR1 SGDLS, CDR2 YYNGEE. This CDR3 is 16 amino acids long. The CDR3 region is CASSVGVGSGHTEAFF. The CDR3 DNA follows: TGTGCCAGCAGCGTAGGGGTGGGCAGCGGTCATACTGAAGCTTTCTTT.

This clone was observed a handful of times. V usage is TRBV28 and J usage is TRBJ2-7; D is unclear. V was shortened by 8 bases and J by 0 bases, with 11 bases between the two germline ends. Germline CDR1 is MDHEN and CDR2 is SYDVKM. The CDR3 is 13 residues long. CDR3 DNA: TGTGCCAGCCTGAGGCGGAGCTCCTACGAGCAGTACTTC. Translated, it gives CASLRRSSYEQYF.

The genes are TRBV29-1 and TRBJ2-7; 13 nucleotides agree with TRBD2. V dropped 4 bases and J dropped 3; count of bases not matched to a gene: 12. This CDR3 comprises 17 residues. Germline-derived CDR1 and CDR2 are SQVTM and ANQGSEA. The CDR3 coding sequence is TGCAGCGTTGCTGAAAGACTAGCGGGAGGTCTTCTCTACGAGCAGTACTTC. Residues: CSVAERLAGGLLYEQYF.

The chain employs TRBV28 and TRBJ1-1; 7 nucleotides align to TRBD1. With V trimmed by 6 bases and J by 2 bases, 6 bases remained unmatched. This CDR3 spans 14 amino acids. Germline V gene lookup returns CDR1 MDHEN and CDR2 SYDVKM. The CDR3 DNA follows: TGTGCCAGCAGCCTACAGGGGAGAAACACTGAAGCTTTCTTT. Translation gives CASSLQGRNTEAFF. Complete variable domain (other parts from reference TRBV28 and TRBJ1-1): DVKVTQSSRYLVKRTGEKVFLECVQDMDHENMFWYRQDPGLGLRLIYFSYDVKMKEKGDIPEGYSVSREKKERFSLILESASTNQTSMYLCASSLQGRNTEAFFGQGTRLTVV.